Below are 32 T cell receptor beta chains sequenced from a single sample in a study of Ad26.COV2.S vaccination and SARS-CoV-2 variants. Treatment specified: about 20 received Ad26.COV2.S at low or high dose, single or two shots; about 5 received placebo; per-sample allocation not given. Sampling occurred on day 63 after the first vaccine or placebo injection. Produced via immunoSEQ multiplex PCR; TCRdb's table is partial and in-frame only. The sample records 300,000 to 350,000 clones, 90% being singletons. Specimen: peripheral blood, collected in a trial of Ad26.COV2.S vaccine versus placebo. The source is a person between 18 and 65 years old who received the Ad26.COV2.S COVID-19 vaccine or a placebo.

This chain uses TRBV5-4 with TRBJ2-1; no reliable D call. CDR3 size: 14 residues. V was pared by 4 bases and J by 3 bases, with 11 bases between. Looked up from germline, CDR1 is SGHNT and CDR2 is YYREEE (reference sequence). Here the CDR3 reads CASSRNANYNEQFF. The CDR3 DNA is TGTGCCAGCAGCCGTAACGCTAACTACAATGAGCAGTTCTTC.

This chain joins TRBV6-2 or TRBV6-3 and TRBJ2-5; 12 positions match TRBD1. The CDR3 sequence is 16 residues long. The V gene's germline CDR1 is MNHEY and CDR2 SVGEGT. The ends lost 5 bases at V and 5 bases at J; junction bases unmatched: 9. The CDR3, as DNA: TGTGCCAGCAGTCTCGGGGACAGGGGGCAGACGGAGACCCAGTACTTC. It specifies CASSLGDRGQTETQYF.

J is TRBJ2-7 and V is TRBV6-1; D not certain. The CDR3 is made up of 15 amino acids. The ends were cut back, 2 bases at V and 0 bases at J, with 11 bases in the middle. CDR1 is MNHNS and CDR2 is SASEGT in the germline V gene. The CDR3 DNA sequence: TGTGCCAGCAGTGAATTTGACGCGAGCTCCTACGAGCAGTACGTC. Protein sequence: CASSEFDASSYEQYV.

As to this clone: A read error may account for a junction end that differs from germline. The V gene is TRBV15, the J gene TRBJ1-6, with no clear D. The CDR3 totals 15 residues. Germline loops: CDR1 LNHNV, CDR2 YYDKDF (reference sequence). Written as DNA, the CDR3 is TGTGCCACCAGCTCTTCCCCCCCACCCAATTCGCCCCTCCACTTT. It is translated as CATSSSPPPNSPLHF.

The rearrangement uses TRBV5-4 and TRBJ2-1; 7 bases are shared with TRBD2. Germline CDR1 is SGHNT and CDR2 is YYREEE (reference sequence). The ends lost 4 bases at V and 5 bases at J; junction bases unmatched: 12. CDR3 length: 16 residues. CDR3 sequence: CASSPKPAGEHNEQFF. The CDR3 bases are TGTGCCAGCAGCCCTAAACCCGCGGGGGAACACAATGAGCAGTTCTTC. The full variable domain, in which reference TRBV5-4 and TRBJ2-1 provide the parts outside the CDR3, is ETGVTQSPTHLIKTRGQQVTLRCSSQSGHNTVSWYQQALGQGPQFIFQYYREEENGRGNFPPRFSGLQFPNYSSELNVNALELDDSALYLCASSPKPAGEHNEQFFGPGTRLTVL.

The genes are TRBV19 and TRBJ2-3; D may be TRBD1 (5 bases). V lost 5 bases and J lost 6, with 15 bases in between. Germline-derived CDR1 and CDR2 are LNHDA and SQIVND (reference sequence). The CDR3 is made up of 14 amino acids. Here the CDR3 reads CASSPDIPRDTQYF. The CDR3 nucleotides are TGTGCCAGTAGTCCGGACATACCGAGGGATACGCAGTATTTT. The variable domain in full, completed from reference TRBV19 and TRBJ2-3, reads DGGITQSPKYLFRKEGQNVTLSCEQNLNHDAMYWYRQDPGQGLRLIYYSQIVNDFQKGDIAEGYSVSREKKESFPLTVTSAQKNPTAFYLCASSPDIPRDTQYFGPGTRLTVL.

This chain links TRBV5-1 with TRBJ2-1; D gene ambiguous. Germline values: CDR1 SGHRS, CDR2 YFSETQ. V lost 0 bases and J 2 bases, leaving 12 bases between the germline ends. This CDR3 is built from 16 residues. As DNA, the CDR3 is TGCGCCAGCAGCTTGGCCAGTGCCATAACCTACAATGAGCAGTTCTTC. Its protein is CASSLASAITYNEQFF. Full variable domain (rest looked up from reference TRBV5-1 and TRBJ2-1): KAGVTQTPRYLIKTRGQQVTLSCSPISGHRSVSWYQQTPGQGLQFLFEYFSETQRNKGNFPGRFSGRQFSNSRSEMNVSTLELGDSALYLCASSLASAITYNEQFFGPGTRLTVL.

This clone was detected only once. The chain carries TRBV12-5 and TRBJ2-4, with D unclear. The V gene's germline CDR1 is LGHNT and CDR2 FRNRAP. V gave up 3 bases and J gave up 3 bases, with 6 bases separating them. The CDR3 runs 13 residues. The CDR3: CASGFTVKNIQYF. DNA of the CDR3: TGTGCTAGTGGTTTCACAGTCAAAAACATTCAGTACTTC.

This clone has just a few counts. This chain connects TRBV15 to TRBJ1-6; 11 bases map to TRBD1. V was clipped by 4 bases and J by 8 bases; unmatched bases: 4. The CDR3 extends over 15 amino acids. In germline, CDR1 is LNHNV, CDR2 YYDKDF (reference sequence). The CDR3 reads CATSTPGQGDSPLHF. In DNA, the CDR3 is TGTGCCACCAGCACCCCGGGACAGGGGGATTCACCCCTCCACTTT. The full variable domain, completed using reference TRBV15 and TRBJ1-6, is DAMVIQNPRYQVTQFGKPVTLSCSQTLNHNVMYWYQQKSSQAPKLLFHYYDKDFNNEADTPDNFQSRRPNTSFCFLDIRSPGLGDTAMYLCATSTPGQGDSPLHFGNGTRLTVT.

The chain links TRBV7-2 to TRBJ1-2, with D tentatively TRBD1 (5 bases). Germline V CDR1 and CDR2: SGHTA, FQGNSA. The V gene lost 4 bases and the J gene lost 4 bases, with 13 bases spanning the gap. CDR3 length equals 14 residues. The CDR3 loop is CASSSPGPTYGYTF. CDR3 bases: TGTGCCAGCAGCTCCCCGGGACCCACCTATGGCTACACCTTC.

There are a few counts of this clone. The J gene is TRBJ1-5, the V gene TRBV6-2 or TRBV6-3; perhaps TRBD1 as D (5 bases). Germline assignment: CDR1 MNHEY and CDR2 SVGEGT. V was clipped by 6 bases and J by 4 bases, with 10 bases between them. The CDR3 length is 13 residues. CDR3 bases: TGTGCCAGCAGCCGGGACCTTAATCAGCCCCAGCATTTT. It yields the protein CASSRDLNQPQHF.

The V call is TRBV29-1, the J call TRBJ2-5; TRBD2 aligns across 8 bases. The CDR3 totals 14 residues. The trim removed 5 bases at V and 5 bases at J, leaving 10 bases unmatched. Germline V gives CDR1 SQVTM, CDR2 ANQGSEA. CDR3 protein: CSVLSGEGYETQYF. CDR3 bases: TGCAGCGTTCTTAGCGGGGAGGGTTATGAGACCCAGTACTTC.

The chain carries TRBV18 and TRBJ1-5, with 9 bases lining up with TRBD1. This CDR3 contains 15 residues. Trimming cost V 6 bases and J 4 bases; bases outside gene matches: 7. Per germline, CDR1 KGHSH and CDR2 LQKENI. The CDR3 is CASSPGQGYNQPQHF. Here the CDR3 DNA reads TGTGCCAGCTCGCCAGGACAGGGGTATAATCAGCCCCAGCATTTT.

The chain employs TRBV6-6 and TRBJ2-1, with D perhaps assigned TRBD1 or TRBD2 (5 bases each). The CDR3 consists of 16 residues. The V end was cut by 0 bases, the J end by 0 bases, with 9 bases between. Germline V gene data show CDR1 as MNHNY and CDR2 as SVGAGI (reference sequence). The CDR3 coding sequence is TGTGCCAGCAGTTACTCTAAGGGGAGCTCCTACAATGAGCAGTTCTTC. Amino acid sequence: CASSYSKGSSYNEQFF.

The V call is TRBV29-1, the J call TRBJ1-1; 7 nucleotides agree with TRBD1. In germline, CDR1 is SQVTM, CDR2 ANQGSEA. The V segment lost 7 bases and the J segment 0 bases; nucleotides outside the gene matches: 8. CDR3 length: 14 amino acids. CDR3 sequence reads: CSGGTDLVNTEAFF. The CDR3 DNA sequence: TGCAGCGGGGGGACAGACTTAGTGAACACTGAAGCTTTCTTT.

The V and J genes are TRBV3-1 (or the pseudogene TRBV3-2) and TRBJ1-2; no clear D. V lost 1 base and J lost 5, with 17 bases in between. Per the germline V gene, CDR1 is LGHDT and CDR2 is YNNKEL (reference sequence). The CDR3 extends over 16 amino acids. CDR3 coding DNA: TGTGCCAGCAGCCAAGGGGTTGAGGCAGTGGTTTATGGCTACACCTTC. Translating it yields CASSQGVEAVVYGYTF.

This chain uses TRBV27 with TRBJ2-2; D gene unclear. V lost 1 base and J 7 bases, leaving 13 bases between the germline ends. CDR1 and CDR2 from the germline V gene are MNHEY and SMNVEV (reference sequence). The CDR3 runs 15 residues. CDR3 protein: CASSLWVRQGGELFF. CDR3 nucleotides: TGTGCCAGCAGTTTATGGGTCCGCCAAGGCGGGGAGCTGTTTTTT.

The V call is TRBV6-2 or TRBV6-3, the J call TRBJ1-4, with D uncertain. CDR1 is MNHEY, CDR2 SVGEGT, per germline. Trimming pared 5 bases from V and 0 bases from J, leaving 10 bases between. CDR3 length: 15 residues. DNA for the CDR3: TGTGCCAGCAGTGACCCCCAGGCAACTAATGAAAAACTGTTTTTT. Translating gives CASSDPQATNEKLFF.

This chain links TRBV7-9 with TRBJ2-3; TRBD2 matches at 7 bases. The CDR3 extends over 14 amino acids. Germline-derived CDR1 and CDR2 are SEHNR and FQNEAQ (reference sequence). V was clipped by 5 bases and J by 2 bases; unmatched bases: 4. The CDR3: CASSHGGSTDTQYF. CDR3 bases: TGTGCCAGCAGCCACGGGGGGTCCACAGATACGCAGTATTTT.

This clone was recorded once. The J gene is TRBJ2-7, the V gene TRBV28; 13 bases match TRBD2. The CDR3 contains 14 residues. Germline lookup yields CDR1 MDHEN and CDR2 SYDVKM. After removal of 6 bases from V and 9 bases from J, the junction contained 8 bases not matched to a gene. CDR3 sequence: CASSRGTSGIGQYV. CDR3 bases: TGTGCCAGCAGCCGCGGGACTAGCGGGATTGGGCAGTACGTC.

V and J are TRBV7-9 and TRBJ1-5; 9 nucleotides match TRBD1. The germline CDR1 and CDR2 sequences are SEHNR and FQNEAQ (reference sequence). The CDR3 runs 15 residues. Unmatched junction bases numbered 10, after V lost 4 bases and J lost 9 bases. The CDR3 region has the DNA TGTGCCAGCAGCTGGATGGGACAGGGAATAGGGCCCCAGCATTTT. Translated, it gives CASSWMGQGIGPQHF. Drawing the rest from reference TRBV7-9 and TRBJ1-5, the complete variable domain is DTGVSQNPRHKITKRGQNVTFRCDPISEHNRLYWYRQTLGQGPEFLTYFQNEAQLEKSRLLSDRFSAERPKGSFSTLEIQRTEQGDSAMYLCASSWMGQGIGPQHFGDGTRLSIL.

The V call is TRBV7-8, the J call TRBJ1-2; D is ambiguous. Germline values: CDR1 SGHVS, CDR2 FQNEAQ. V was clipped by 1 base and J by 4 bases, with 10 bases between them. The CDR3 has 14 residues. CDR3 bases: TGTGCCAGCAGCTTAGGGTCTTCGGGCTATGGCTACACCTTC. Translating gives CASSLGSSGYGYTF. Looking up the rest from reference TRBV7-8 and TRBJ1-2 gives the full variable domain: GAGVSQSPRYKVAKRGQDVALRCDPISGHVSLFWYQQALGQGPEFLTYFQNEAQLDKSGLPSDRFFAERPEGSVSTLKIQRTQQEDSAVYLCASSLGSSGYGYTFGSGTRLTVV.

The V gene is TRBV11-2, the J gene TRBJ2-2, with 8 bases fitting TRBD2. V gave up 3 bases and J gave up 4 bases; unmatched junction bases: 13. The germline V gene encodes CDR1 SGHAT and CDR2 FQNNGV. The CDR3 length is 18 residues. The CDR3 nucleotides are TGTGCCAGCAGCTTCCGGGGGGGGGCCCTAGCGGGCACCGGGGAGCTGTTTTTT. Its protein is CASSFRGGALAGTGELFF.

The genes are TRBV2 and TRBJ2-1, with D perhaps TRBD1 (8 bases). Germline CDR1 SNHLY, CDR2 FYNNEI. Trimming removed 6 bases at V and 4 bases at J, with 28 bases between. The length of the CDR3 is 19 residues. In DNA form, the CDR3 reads TGTGCCAGCAGCTTTACCGGACAGGGTGCGGGAGTCGGATACAATGAGCAGTTCTTC. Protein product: CASSFTGQGAGVGYNEQFF.

For the CDR3, the DNA is TGCGCCAGCAGCCAAGGTCGAGGACAGGGGGCCTTCGGGTCGGCTGAAGCTTTCTTT. Residues: CASSQGRGQGAFGSAEAFF. The chain recombines TRBV4-1 with TRBJ1-1; 11 bases map to TRBD1. This CDR3 has 19 residues. CDR1 is MGHRA, CDR2 YSYEKL, per germline. Germline trimming cut 1 base from V and 6 bases from J; bases unmatched to any gene: 16.

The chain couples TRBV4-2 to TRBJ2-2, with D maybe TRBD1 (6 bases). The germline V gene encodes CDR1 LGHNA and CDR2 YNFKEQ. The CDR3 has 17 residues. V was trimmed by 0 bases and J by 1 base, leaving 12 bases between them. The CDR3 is CASSQDNQGMNTGELFF. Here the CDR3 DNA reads TGTGCCAGCAGCCAAGATAACCAGGGGATGAACACCGGGGAGCTGTTTTTT.

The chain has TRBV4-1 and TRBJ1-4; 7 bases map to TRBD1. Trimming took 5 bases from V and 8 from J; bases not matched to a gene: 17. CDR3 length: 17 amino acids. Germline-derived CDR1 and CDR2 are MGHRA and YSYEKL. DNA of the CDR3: TGCGCCAGCAGCGTGGACAGGAGGGGCGTCCTTTGGGAAAAACTGTTTTTT. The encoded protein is CASSVDRRGVLWEKLFF.

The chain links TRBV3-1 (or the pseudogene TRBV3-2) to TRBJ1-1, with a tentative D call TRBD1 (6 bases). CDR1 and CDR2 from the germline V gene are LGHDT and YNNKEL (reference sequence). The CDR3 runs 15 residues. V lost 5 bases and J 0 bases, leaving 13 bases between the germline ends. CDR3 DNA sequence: TGTGCCAGCAGCAAAATACGACAGGTGAACACTGAAGCTTTCTTT. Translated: CASSKIRQVNTEAFF.

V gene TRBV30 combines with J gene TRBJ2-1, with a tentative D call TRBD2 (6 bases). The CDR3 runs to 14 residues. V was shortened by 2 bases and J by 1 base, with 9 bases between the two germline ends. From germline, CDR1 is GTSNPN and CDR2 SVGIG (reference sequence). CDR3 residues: CAWSLAASYNEQFF. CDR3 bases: TGTGCCTGGAGTTTAGCGGCTTCCTACAATGAGCAGTTCTTC.

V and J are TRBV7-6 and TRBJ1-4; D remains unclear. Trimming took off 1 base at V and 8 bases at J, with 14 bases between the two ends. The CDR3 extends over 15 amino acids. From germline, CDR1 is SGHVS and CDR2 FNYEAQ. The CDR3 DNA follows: TGTGCCAGCAGCTTAGAGGCTGGTAGCGACGAAAAACTGTTTTTT. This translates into CASSLEAGSDEKLFF. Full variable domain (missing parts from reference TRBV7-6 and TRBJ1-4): GAGVSQSPRYKVTKRGQDVALRCDPISGHVSLYWYRQALGQGPEFLTYFNYEAQQDKSGLPNDRFSAERPEGSISTLTIQRTEQRDSAMYRCASSLEAGSDEKLFFGSGTQLSVL.

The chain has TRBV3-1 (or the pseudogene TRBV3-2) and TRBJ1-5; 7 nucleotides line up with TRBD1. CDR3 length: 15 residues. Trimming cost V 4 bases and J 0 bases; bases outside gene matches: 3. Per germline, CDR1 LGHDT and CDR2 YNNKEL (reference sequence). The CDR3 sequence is CASSLTGDSNQPQHF. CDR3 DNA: TGTGCCAGCAGCCTTACAGGGGATAGCAATCAGCCCCAGCATTTT.

The CDR3 spells CASSYSSDEQYV. The CDR3 bases are TGTGCCAGCAGTTACTCCTCAGACGAGCAGTACGTC. This chain links TRBV6-2 or TRBV6-3 with TRBJ2-7; no firm D call. Germline CDR1 reads MNHEY; CDR2 reads SVGEGT. CDR3 length: 12 residues. The V and J ends lost 0 bases and 5 bases respectively, with 5 bases between them.